This TCR beta chain was found in a study of blood T cell repertoires in COVID-19. Study summary: From the United States, Italy and Spain came samples of acute and convalescent COVID-19.

Original processing methods: Amplifying reference gene primers gave estimates of nucleated cell counts. Some clones are missing from TCRdb's copy, which holds only in-frame ones; the method was immunoSEQ multiplex PCR. The V and J calls and clone size are taken from that table; D and trimming were inferred from the DNA. The sample includes 430,000 or so clones, roughly 90% of them seen just once. The germline V and J ends were trimmed by 0 bases and 4 bases, with 11 bases remaining between them. CDR3 length: 15 amino acids. Germline assignment: CDR1 LNHDA and CDR2 SQIVND (reference sequence). Material: PBMCs or T cells enriched from blood (not recorded which). This chain joins TRBV19 and TRBJ2-3; D unresolved. The sequence was obtained from a woman between 40 and 50 years old who had recovered from COVID-19. CDR3 amino acids: CASSIERRVSDTQYF. The CDR3, as DNA: TGTGCCAGTAGTATAGAAAGAAGAGTATCAGATACGCAGTATTTT.